These T cell receptor beta chains were read from a single sample in a study of shared clonotypes between healthy human individuals. Method: immunoSEQ multiplex PCR; TCRdb's copy keeps in-frame clones and lacks some. The sample records some 2,000,000 clones, around 95% being singletons. Material for sequencing was naive CD4+ T cells sorted from blood. These receptors were collected from a young man in good health. The CDR3 runs from the conserved cysteine through the conserved F or W. D genes are given only for firm matches. Size values are once, few and many counts, or a class for expanded clones, and some rows have none.

DNA: TGTGCCTCCAAGAGGGGCCGGTCGGCCTACGAGCAGTACTTC; CDR3: CASKRGRSAYEQYF; D: .; J: TRBJ2-7; size: .; V: TRBV19; length: 14
DNA: TGTGCCTGGAGTTATGTCAGTTCTAACTATGGCTACACCTTC; CDR3: CAWSYVSSNYGYTF; D: .; J: TRBJ1-2; size: .; V: TRBV30; length: 14
DNA: TGTGCCAGCCAGGGTTCCGGGGAGCTGTTTTTT; CDR3: CASQGSGELFF; D: .; J: TRBJ2-2; size: .; V: TRBV28; length: 11
DNA: TGTGCCAGCAGGAGAGCAGGGGGCGGCTACGAGCAGTACTTC; CDR3: CASRRAGGGYEQYF; D: TRBD1; J: TRBJ2-7; size: .; V: TRBV2; length: 14
DNA: TGTGCCAGCAGCTTAGACCAGGTCCCCTCCTACGAGCAGTACTTC; CDR3: CASSLDQVPSYEQYF; D: .; J: TRBJ2-7; size: .; V: TRBV7-6; length: 15
DNA: TGTGCCAGCAGTTACTCGGGCAGGGGGACTGAAGTTTTCTTT; CDR3: CASSYSGRGTEVFF; D: TRBD1; J: TRBJ1-1; size: .; V: TRBV6-5; length: 14
DNA: TGTGCCAGCAGTGTAGCAGGGGATTCGTACGAGCAGTACTTC; CDR3: CASSVAGDSYEQYF; D: .; J: TRBJ2-7; size: .; V: TRBV6-1; length: 14
DNA: TGCGCCAGCAGCTTATCAGTCTCCTATGGCTACACCTTC; CDR3: CASSLSVSYGYTF; D: .; J: TRBJ1-2; size: few; V: TRBV5-1; length: 13
DNA: TGCGCCAGCAGGCACCCCGGGACAGCGTTTGGCTATGGCTACACCTTC; CDR3: CASRHPGTAFGYGYTF; D: TRBD1; J: TRBJ1-2; size: .; V: TRBV4-1; length: 16
DNA: TGTGCCAGCTCAGGGGGGACTAGCGGAGAGACCCAGTACTTC; CDR3: CASSGGTSGETQYF; D: TRBD2; J: TRBJ2-5; size: .; V: TRBV18; length: 14
DNA: TGTGCCAGTAGTACAAGGCAGGGAAGAAACTATGGCTACACCTTC; CDR3: CASSTRQGRNYGYTF; D: .; J: TRBJ1-2; size: .; V: TRBV19; length: 15
DNA: TGCGCCAGCAGCTTGTTGCCCGTTCAGGGGAGCAATCAGCCCCAGCATTTT; CDR3: CASSLLPVQGSNQPQHF; D: .; J: TRBJ1-5; size: .; V: TRBV5-1; length: 17
DNA: TGTGCCATCAGAAGGAACCACGAGCAGTACTTC; CDR3: CAIRRNHEQYF; D: .; J: TRBJ2-7; size: .; V: TRBV10-3; length: 11
DNA: TGTGCCAGCAGCTCTGGTTACAATGAGCAGTTCTTC; CDR3: CASSSGYNEQFF; D: .; J: TRBJ2-1; size: .; V: TRBV7-2; length: 12
DNA: TGTGCCTGGAGTAGCACAGATACGCAGTATTTT; CDR3: CAWSSTDTQYF; D: .; J: TRBJ2-3; size: .; V: TRBV30; length: 11
DNA: TGTGCCAGCAGTGAAGCGGGGGGTTTTGGCCAGCCCCAGCATTTT; CDR3: CASSEAGGFGQPQHF; D: .; J: TRBJ1-5; size: .; V: TRBV6-1; length: 15
DNA: TGTGCCAGCAGTGAGGAACAGGGGGTCTACTATGGCTACACCTTC; CDR3: CASSEEQGVYYGYTF; D: TRBD1; J: TRBJ1-2; size: .; V: TRBV6-1; length: 15
DNA: TGCGCCAGCAGCTTGGTCGGATCAAGCAATCAGCCCCAGCATTTT; CDR3: CASSLVGSSNQPQHF; D: .; J: TRBJ1-5; size: .; V: TRBV5-1; length: 15